The text below deals with one TCR beta chain. Its antigen is as yet unknown. This record comes from a study of Graves' ophthalmopathy and Graves' hyperthyroidism. Each diagnosis was determined on the basis of clinical symptoms, serum thyroxine, TRAb, thyroid ultrasound and orbital computed tomography. The CDR3 sequence is 8 residues long. In germline, CDR1 is MNHEY, CDR2 SMNVEV (reference sequence). The V and J ends lost 4 bases and 14 bases respectively, with 5 bases between them. Whole-study results and caveats: Ophthalmopathy progression cases were predicted by the model with approximately 71% sensitivity and 72% to 80% specificity.

RNA transcripts yielded amplified TCR beta CDR3 regions. HTBI-primed RT-PCR formed the first round, and a multiplex PCR formed the second. TCRdb recomputed calls from the multiplex PCR reads with MiXCR, one row per CDR3 protein. The sample includes some 160,000 distinct CDR3 sequences, around two fifths of them seen just once. The sample consisted of peripheral blood. The clonotype originates from a man younger than 40 with Graves' ophthalmopathy. V and J are TRBV27 and TRBJ1-1; unclear D gene. The CDR3 sequence: CASSSRFF. CDR3 nucleotides: TGTGCCAGCAGTTCCAGGTTCTTT.